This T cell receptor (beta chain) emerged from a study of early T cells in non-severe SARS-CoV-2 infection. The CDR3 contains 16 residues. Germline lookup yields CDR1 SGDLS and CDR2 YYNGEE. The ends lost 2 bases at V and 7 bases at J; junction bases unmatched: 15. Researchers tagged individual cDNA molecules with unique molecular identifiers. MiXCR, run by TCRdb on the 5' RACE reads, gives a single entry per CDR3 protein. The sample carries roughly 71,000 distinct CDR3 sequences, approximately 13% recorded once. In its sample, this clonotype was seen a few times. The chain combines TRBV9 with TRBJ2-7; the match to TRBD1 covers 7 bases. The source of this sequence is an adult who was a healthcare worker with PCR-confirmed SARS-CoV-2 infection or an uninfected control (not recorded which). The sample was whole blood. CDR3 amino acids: CASSVDSGQREYEQYF. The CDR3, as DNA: TGTGCCAGCAGCGTTGACTCGGGACAGAGAGAGTATGAGCAGTACTTC.